Each of the 10 T cell receptor beta chains below was sequenced from the same sample in a study of OX40 agonist ivuxolimab in advanced cancers. Some clones are missing from TCRdb's copy, which holds only in-frame ones; the method was immunoSEQ multiplex PCR. The profile shows 94,000 or so clones, 80% to 90% of them singletons. The specimen comprised CD4+ or CD8+ T cells sorted from blood, sampled in a trial of the OX40 agonist ivuxolimab. Every receptor here comes from an adult with an advanced solid tumor such as melanoma, head and neck, liver or kidney cancer.

This chain connects TRBV19 to TRBJ2-3; a weak D match, TRBD1 (6 bases). The CDR3 runs to 14 residues. Germline CDR1 and CDR2: LNHDA and SQIVND (reference sequence). The V gene lost 3 bases and the J gene lost 3 bases, with 10 bases spanning the gap. CDR3 in amino acids: CASSIQGSTDTQYF. The CDR3 coding sequence is TGTGCCAGTAGTATTCAGGGGAGTACAGATACGCAGTATTTT.

CDR3 DNA sequence: TGTGCCAGCAGTTTACAGGGGGGGAACACTGAAGCTTTCTTT. This codes for CASSLQGGNTEAFF. This chain connects TRBV2 to TRBJ1-1; 8 bases are shared with TRBD1. Germline V lookup: CDR1 SNHLY, CDR2 FYNNEI. The CDR3 length is 14 residues. Trimming at V came to 5 bases and at J to 1 base, leaving 3 bases not matched to a gene.

Only a few counts were recorded for this clone. The J gene is TRBJ2-3, the V gene TRBV9; the match to TRBD1 covers 7 bases. V was pared by 3 bases and J by 4 bases, with 8 bases of the junction left unmatched. Germline V gene sequence: CDR1 SGDLS, CDR2 YYNGEE. The CDR3 extends over 15 amino acids. The CDR3 is CASSDLTGESDTQYF. In DNA, the CDR3 is TGTGCCAGCAGCGACCTCACAGGGGAGTCAGATACGCAGTATTTT.

The chain has TRBV15 and TRBJ2-7; maybe TRBD2 (6 bases). V lost 1 base, J lost 1 base, and 14 bases lay in between. The CDR3 contains 16 residues. Germline V gives CDR1 LNHNV, CDR2 YYDKDF (reference sequence). CDR3 in amino acids: CATSRGWEDGSYEQYF. CDR3 sequence (DNA): TGTGCCACCAGCAGAGGATGGGAGGACGGATCCTACGAGCAGTACTTC.

The CDR3 spells CASSLNRAEETQYF. DNA of the CDR3: TGCGCCAGCAGCTTGAACAGGGCCGAAGAGACCCAGTACTTC. The chain is built from TRBV5-1 and TRBJ2-5; a weak D match, TRBD1 (6 bases). The ends were cut back, 1 base at V and 3 bases at J, with 10 bases in the middle. The germline V gene encodes CDR1 SGHRS and CDR2 YFSETQ. The CDR3 is made up of 14 amino acids.

V gene TRBV5-1 combines with J gene TRBJ1-1, with TRBD1 matching over 8 bases. The germline CDR1 and CDR2 sequences are SGHRS and YFSETQ. The V gene end was trimmed by 0 bases and the J gene end by 5 bases; junction bases not matched to a gene: 6. The CDR3 runs 15 residues. This chain's CDR3 is CASSLAGQGGTEAFF. The CDR3 DNA reads as TGCGCCAGCAGCTTGGCCGGACAGGGTGGTACTGAAGCTTTCTTT.

This clone appeared once. This chain links TRBV6-5 with TRBJ2-2; a weak D match, TRBD2 (5 bases). Looked up from germline, CDR1 is MNHEY and CDR2 is SVGAGI. The CDR3 is 14 residues long. Between the trimmed V and J ends, which lost 2 bases and 5 bases, there was a span of 9 bases. The CDR3 loop reads CASSYDGGTGELFF. As DNA, the CDR3 is TGTGCCAGCAGTTACGACGGAGGAACCGGGGAGCTGTTTTTT.

The V gene is TRBV28, the J gene TRBJ2-5, with D possibly TRBD2 on 6 matching bases. Trimming removed 5 bases at V and 5 bases at J, with 18 bases between. The CDR3 totals 15 residues. Germline V CDR1 and CDR2: MDHEN, SYDVKM. DNA of the CDR3: TGTGCCAGCAGTCCCGGCGACACGGGGAGGGAGACCCAGTACTTC. This encodes CASSPGDTGRETQYF.

The J gene is TRBJ1-2, the V gene TRBV19; D remains unclear. Trimming left V 6 bases short and J 3 bases short, with 11 bases between. Looked up from germline, CDR1 is LNHDA and CDR2 is SQIVND (reference sequence). The CDR3 covers 13 residues. This CDR3 reads CASSVGLDYGYTF. CDR3 DNA: TGTGCCAGTAGCGTCGGTCTTGACTATGGCTACACCTTC.

This chain joins TRBV18 and TRBJ1-5, with 8 positions matching TRBD1. The CDR3 contains 14 residues. Germline lookup yields CDR1 KGHSH and CDR2 LQKENI. J was trimmed by 4 bases and V by 4 bases; bases with no gene match: 3. CDR3 sequence: CASSLRQGNQPQHF. DNA of the CDR3: TGTGCCAGCTCACTACGACAGGGGAATCAGCCCCAGCATTTT.